The T cell receptor beta chain described here comes from a study of T cell repertoires in cytomegalovirus infection (dated by TCRdb to the late 2010s). Broadly, across the study: Recently identified HLA-C-restricted CMV epitopes, whose presentation resists viral immunomodulation, were targeted by peptide stimulations together with well-studied HLA-B-restricted epitopes. Because public TCR beta signatures pointed to carriage of CMV infection together with the matching HLA type, the HLA type of each donor mattered for the analysis. What the authors observed across the whole study: Cumulative frequency of public TCR beta family members discriminated carriers of CMV infection plus the relevant HLA type in this cohort and an independent roughly 330-donor cohort. The ex vivo response was dominated by HLA-C-restricted CMV-specific TCR beta clonotypes, which also provided the single most frequent clonotype in two of eight donors.

In regard to this clonotype: What antigen it recognizes has not been identified. Base qualities were left out, and no much larger clone turns up one base away.

What this sample's treatment or condition label stands for: in vitro stimulation with specific CMV peptide epitopes to enrich CMV-specific T cells. The germline V gene yields SGHAT for CDR1 and FQNNGV for CDR2. Measured from the cysteine to the phenylalanine, the CDR3 is 17 residues long. Left in the record is the CDR3 DNA by itself, 51 bases read in frame from the first base. V and J are trimmed by 0 bases and 7 bases, and the gene matches miss 11 bases of the junction. The sequencer listed for this sample is Illumina HiSeq 1500. TCRdb handled the public reads itself, with Q25 trimming in fastp and clone calling in MiXCR, and kept productive beta chains. Rows with one shared CDR3 protein collapse into an entry with the most common genes and DNA. The sample data list about 70,000 distinct CDR3 sequences, and about 20% of these were observed just once. The ten most abundant clones make up 55% to 75% of the sample.

The clonotype was recovered from a human donor in good health (CMV status not recorded). Some clones in this sample may be carry-over from other donors' samples. The rearrangement combines TRBV11-2 with TRBJ2-1, with 8 bases in between that match TRBD2. This specimen was CD8+ T cells from cultured PBMCs, taken from culture after CMV antigen stimulation. The CDR3 region: CASSLDSGGGSWNEQFF. The nucleotide sequence reads as follows: TGTGCCAGCAGCTTAGATTCGGGCGGGGGGAGTTGGAATGAGCAGTTCTTC. Full variable domain (CDR3 extended with the reference TRBV11-2 and TRBJ2-1 proteins): EAGVAQSPRYKIIEKRQSVAFWCNPISGHATLYWYQQILGQGPKLLIQFQNNGVVDDSQLPKDRFSAERLKGVDSTLKIQPAKLEDSAVYLCASSLDSGGGSWNEQFFGPGTRLTVL.